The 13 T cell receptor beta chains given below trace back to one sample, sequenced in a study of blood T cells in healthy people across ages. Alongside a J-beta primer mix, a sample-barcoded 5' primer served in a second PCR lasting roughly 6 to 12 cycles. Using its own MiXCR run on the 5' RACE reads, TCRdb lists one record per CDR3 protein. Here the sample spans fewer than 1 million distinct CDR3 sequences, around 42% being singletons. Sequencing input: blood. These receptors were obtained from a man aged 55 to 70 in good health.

The CDR3 sequence: CATNSGTSGYTAQYF. In DNA, the CDR3 is TGTGCCACGAACTCCGGGACTAGCGGTTATACGGCCCAGTACTTC. This chain links TRBV10-3 with TRBJ2-5; TRBD2 matches at 11 bases. This CDR3 comprises 15 residues. The V and J ends lost 10 bases and 9 bases, in that order; junction bases with no gene match: 16. The germline V gene has CDR1 ENHRY and CDR2 SYGVKD.

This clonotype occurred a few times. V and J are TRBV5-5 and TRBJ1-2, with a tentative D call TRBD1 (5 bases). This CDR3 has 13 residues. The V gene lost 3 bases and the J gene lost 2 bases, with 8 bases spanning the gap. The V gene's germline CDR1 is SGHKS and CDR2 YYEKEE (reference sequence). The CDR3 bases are TGTGCCAGCAGCTCGACAGAGAACTATGGCTACACCTTC. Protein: CASSSTENYGYTF.

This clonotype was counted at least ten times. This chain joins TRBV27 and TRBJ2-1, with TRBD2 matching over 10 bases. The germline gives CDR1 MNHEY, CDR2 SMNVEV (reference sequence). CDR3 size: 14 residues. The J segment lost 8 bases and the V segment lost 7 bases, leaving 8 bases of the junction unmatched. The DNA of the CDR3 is TGTGCCAGCATGGCCCAGCGGGGGGGCCATGAGCAGTTCTTC. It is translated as CASMAQRGGHEQFF.

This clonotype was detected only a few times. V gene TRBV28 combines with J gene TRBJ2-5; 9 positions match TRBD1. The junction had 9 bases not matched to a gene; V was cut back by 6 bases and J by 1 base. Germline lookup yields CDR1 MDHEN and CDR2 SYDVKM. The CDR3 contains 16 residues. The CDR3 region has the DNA TGTGCCAGCAGCCAACCGGGACAGGGAACCCAAGAGACCCAGTACTTC. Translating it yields CASSQPGQGTQETQYF.

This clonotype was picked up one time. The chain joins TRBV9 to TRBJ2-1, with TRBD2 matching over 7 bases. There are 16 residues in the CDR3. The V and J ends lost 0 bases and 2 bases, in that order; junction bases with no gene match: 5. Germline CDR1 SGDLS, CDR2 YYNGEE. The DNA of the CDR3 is TGTGCCAGCAGCGTAGTGGCGGGGACTACCTACAATGAGCAGTTCTTC. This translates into CASSVVAGTTYNEQFF.

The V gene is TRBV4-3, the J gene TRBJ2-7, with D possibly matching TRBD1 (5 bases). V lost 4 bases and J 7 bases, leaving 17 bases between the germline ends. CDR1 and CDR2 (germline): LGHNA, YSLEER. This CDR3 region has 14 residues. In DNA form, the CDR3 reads TGCGCCAGCAGCCGAGAAAGGGGCTGGGTTGAGCAGTACTTC. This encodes CASSRERGWVEQYF.

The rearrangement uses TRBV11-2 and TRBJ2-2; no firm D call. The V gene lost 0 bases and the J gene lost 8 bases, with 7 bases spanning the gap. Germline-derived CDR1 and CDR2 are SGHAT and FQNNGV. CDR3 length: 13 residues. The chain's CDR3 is CASSLESAGELFF. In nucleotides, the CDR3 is TGTGCCAGCAGCTTAGAGTCAGCTGGGGAGCTGTTTTTT.

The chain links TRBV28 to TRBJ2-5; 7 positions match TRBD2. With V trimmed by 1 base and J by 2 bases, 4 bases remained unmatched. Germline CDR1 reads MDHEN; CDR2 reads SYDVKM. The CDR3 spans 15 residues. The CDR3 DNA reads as TGTGCCAGCAGTTTATTCGGGGGACTACAAGAGACCCAGTACTTC. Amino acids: CASSLFGGLQETQYF.

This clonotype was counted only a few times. The CDR3 region has the DNA TGCGCCAGCAGCCCGGAGGTTGGGAGCTACTACGAGCAGTACTTC. Protein: CASSPEVGSYYEQYF. The chain employs TRBV5-1 and TRBJ2-7; a possible D gene is TRBD2 (5 bases). From germline, CDR1 is SGHRS and CDR2 YFSETQ. V dropped 4 bases and J dropped 3 bases, with 17 bases sitting between them. The CDR3 length is 15 residues.

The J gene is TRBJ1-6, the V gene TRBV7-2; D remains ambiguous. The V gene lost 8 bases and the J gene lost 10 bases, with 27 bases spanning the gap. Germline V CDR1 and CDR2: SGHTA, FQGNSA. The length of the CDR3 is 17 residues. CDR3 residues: CASPRWRVGGLKSPLHF. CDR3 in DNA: TGTGCCAGCCCCCGATGGCGGGTGGGAGGATTGAAATCACCCCTCCACTTT.

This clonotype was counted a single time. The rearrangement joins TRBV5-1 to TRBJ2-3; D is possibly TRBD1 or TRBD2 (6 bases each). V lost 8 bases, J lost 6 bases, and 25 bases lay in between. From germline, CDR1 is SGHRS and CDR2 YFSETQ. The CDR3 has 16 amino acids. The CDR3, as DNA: TGCGCCAGTAGCCCGGACGGGGGCGGCCGGGGTGATACGCAGTATTTT. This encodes CASSPDGGGRGDTQYF. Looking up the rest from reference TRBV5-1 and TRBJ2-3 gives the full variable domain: KAGVTQTPRYLIKTRGQQVTLSCSPISGHRSVSWYQQTPGQGLQFLFEYFSETQRNKGNFPGRFSGRQFSNSRSEMNVSTLELGDSALYLCASSPDGGGRGDTQYFGPGTRLTVL.

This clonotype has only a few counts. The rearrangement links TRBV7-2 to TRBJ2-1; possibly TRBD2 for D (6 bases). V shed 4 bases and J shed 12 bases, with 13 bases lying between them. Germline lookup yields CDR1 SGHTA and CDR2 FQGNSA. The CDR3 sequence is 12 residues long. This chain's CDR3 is CASSSPGGMQFF. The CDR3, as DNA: TGTGCCAGCAGCTCCCCCGGCGGGATGCAGTTCTTC. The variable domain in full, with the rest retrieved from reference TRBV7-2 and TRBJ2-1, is GAGVSQSPSNKVTEKGKDVELRCDPISGHTALYWYRQSLGQGLEFLIYFQGNSAPDKSGLPSDRFSAERTGGSVSTLTIQRTQQEDSAVYLCASSSPGGMQFFGPGTRLTVL.

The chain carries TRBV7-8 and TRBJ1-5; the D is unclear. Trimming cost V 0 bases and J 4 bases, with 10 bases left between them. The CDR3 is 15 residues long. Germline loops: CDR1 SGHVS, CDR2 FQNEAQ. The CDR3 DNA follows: TGTGCCAGCAGCTTAGCGCGTCGTGGAAATCAGCCCCAGCATTTT. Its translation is CASSLARRGNQPQHF.